The clone carrying this T cell receptor (beta chain) has just a few counts. Its antigen is still unknown. Sample-barcoded 5' priming and a J-beta primer mix drove a second PCR of roughly 6 to 12 cycles. TCRdb re-derived calls from the 5' RACE reads in MiXCR, one entry per CDR3 protein. Found here are approximately 900,000 distinct CDR3 sequences, 29% of them singletons; the top ten hold roughly 10%. The source of the sample is a study of blood T cells in healthy people across ages. The ends were cut back, 6 bases at V and 0 bases at J, with 11 bases in the middle. This CDR3 region has 15 residues. Germline-derived CDR1 and CDR2 are MDHEN and SYDVKM. Findings of the study overall: CMV status of donors was unknown, possibly confounding expanded clonotype changes. Since the PBMCs were unsorted, naive and antigen-experienced cells could not be conclusively compared.

These data also featured in a second study, about T cells of mothers and their children.

What was sequenced was blood. The chain has TRBV28 and TRBJ1-4; tentatively, D is TRBD1 (5 bases). The receptor comes from a middle-aged woman in good health. CDR3 sequence (DNA): TGTGCCAGCAGCGTAGGGGCGTCAACTAATGAAAAACTGTTTTTT. Its protein product is CASSVGASTNEKLFF. The full variable domain, completed using reference TRBV28 and TRBJ1-4, is DVKVTQSSRYLVKRTGEKVFLECVQDMDHENMFWYRQDPGLGLRLIYFSYDVKMKEKGDIPEGYSVSREKKERFSLILESASTNQTSMYLCASSVGASTNEKLFFGSGTQLSVL.